Sequencing of this TCR beta chain was carried out in a study of OX40 agonist ivuxolimab in advanced cancers. Study in general: Males comprised about 84% of the group, whose mean age was 60 years (range roughly 20 to 85). The study's findings and limits: The antigens recognized by the expanded peripheral T cells, that is their antigen specificity, were not determined. Among the lowest levels of clonal expansion were found in partial responders at 0.1-3.0 mg/kg. The study observed clonal expansion of CD4+ and CD8+ blood T cells by week 6 at 0.1 to 3.0 mg/kg.

TCRdb keeps only in-frame clones here, not all; method: immunoSEQ multiplex PCR. The sample records 55,000 to 70,000 clones, 70% to 90% being singletons. In regard to this clone: Its antigen is unknown.

The CDR3 has 12 residues. Trimming cost V 1 base and J 8 bases, with 8 bases left between them. From germline, CDR1 is MNHNS and CDR2 SASEGT. J is TRBJ1-2 and V is TRBV6-1, with D hard to call. The sequences come from CD4+ or CD8+ T cells sorted from blood, collected in a trial of the OX40 agonist ivuxolimab. The sequence was obtained from an adult with an advanced solid tumor such as melanoma, head and neck, liver or kidney cancer. CDR3 in DNA: TGTGCCAGCAGTGAAGATTGGCTGGGCTACACCTTC. Translation gives CASSEDWLGYTF.